This T cell receptor beta chain was found in a study of cytomegalovirus exposure and HLA in healthy donors. In the PCR, 60 Vbeta and 13 Jbeta primers were used. Here immunoSEQ multiplex PCR was the method, and the copy in TCRdb shows in-frame clones only, minus some. The profile shows 110,000 to 150,000 clones, almost 85% of them singletons. Germline CDR1 is SGDLS and CDR2 is YYNGEE. This CDR3 spans 12 amino acids. Trimming pared 3 bases from V and 7 bases from J, leaving 8 bases between. The sequencing sample was made of PBMCs. V is TRBV9 and J is TRBJ1-3; D is possibly TRBD1 (6 bases). The sequence derives from a woman aged 60-70 years in good health and CMV-seropositive. CDR3 coding DNA: TGTGCCAGCAGCGCCACAGGGAACACCATATATTTT. It translates to CASSATGNTIYF.